This TCR beta chain is drawn from a study of cytomegalovirus exposure and HLA in healthy donors. Study findings and constraints: Prior analysis indicated that the majority of TCR beta V segments exhibited productivity approximately 87% or approximately 30% of the time. A later analysis linked a missense DCLRE1C variant to TCR beta V- and J-gene trimming.

Primers for the PCR totalled 60 Vbeta and 13 Jbeta. Method: immunoSEQ multiplex PCR; TCRdb's copy keeps in-frame clones and lacks some. The top ten hold 15% to 20% of the sample, which has fewer than 95,000 clones, under 85% seen once. The V gene lost 0 bases and the J gene lost 4 bases, with 5 bases spanning the gap. CDR1 SGHDT and CDR2 YYEEEE come from the germline V gene. The CDR3 runs 14 residues. Notes on this clone: Its antigen is not known.

This TCR came from a middle-aged woman in good health and CMV-seropositive. The V call is TRBV5-6, the J call TRBJ1-6; D remains unclear. The sequenced sample was PBMCs. In nucleotides, the CDR3 is TGTGCCAGCAGCTTGGACGGTTATAATTCACCCCTCCACTTT. Its protein is CASSLDGYNSPLHF.